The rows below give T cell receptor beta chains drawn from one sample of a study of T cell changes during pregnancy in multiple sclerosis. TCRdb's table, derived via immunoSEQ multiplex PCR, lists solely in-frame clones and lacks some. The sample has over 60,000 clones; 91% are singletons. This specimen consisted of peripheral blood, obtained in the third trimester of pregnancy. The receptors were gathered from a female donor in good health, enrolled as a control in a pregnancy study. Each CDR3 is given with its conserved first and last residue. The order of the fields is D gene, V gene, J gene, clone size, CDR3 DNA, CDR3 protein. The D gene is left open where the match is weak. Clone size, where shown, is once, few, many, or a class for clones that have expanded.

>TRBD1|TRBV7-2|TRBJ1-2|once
TGTGCCAGCAGCGTAAGATCCGGGACAGCCTATGGCTACACCTTC
CASSVRSGTAYGYTF
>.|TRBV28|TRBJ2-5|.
TGTGCCAGCAGCCCCGGGGGCCAAGAGACCCAGTACTTC
CASSPGGQETQYF
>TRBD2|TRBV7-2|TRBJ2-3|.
TGTGCCAGCATCACGGCGGGGGACTACACAGATACGCAGTATTTT
CASITAGDYTDTQYF
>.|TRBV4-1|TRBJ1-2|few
TGCGCCAGCAGCCAAGCAGGAATGAACTATGGCTACACCTTC
CASSQAGMNYGYTF
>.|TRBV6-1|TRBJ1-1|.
TGTGCCAGCAGTGGGGGCTGGGATTCCACTGAAGCTTTCTTT
CASSGGWDSTEAFF
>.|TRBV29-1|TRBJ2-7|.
TGCAGTTTTAGTGGGCAGGCCTACGAGCAGTACTTC
CSFSGQAYEQYF
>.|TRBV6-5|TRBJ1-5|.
TGTGCCAGCAGTTCTCAGGTCAATCAGCCCCAGCATTTT
CASSSQVNQPQHF
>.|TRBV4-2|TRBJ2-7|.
TGTGCCAGCAGCCAACACTACGAGCAGTACTTC
CASSQHYEQYF
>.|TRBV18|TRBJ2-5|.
TGTGCCAGCTCACCCCTCCGGGACCAAGAGACCCAGTACTTC
CASSPLRDQETQYF
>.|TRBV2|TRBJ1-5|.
TGTGCCAGCATCCCCAGGGTCGGGAATCAGCCCCAGCATTTT
CASIPRVGNQPQHF
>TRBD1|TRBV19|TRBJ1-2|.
TGTGCCAGTAGCGCGGACAGGGGAAACTATGGCTACACCTTC
CASSADRGNYGYTF
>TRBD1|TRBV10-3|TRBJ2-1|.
TGTGCCATCAGTGCCCCCGGGACAGGGGTGAATGAGCAGTTCTTC
CAISAPGTGVNEQFF
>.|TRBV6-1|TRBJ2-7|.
TGTGCCAGCAGTGAAGCCCGACAGCCGTTCTACGAGCAGTACTTC
CASSEARQPFYEQYF
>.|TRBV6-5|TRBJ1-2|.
TGTGCCAGCAGGGACAGCTATGGCTACACCTTC
CASRDSYGYTF
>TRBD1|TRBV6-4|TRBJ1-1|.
TGTGCCAGCAGTGACAACCAGGGGGGAGCTGAAGCTTTCTTT
CASSDNQGGAEAFF
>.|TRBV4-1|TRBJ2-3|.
TGCGCCAGCAGCCTGGCGGGCCTAGATACGCAGTATTTT
CASSLAGLDTQYF